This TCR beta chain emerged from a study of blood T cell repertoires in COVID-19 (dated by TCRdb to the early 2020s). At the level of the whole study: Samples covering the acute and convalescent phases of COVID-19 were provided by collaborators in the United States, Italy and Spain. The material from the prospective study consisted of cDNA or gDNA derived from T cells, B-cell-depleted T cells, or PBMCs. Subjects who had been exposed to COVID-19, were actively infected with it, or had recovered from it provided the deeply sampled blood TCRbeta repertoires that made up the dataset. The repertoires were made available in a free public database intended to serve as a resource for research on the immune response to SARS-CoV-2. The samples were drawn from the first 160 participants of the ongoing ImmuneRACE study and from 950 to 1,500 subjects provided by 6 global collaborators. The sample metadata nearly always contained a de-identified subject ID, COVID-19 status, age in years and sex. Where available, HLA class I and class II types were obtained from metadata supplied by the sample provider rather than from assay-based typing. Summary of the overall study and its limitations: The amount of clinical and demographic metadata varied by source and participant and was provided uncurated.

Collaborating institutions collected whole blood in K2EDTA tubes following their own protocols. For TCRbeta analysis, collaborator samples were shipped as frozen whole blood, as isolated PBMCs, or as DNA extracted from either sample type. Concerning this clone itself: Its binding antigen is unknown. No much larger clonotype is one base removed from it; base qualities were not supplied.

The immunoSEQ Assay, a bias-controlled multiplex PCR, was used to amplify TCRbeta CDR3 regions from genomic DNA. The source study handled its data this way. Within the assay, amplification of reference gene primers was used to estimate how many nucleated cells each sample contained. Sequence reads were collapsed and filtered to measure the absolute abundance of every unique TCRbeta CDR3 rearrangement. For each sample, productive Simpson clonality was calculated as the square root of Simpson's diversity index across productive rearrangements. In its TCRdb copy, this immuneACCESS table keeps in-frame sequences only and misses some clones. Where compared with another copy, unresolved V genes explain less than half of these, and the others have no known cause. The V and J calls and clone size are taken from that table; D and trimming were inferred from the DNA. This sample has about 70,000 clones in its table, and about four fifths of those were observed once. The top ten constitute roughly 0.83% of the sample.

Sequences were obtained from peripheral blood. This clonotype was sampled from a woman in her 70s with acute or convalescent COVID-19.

The sequence in DNA is TGTGCCAGCAGCCCGGGACAGAATCAGCCCCAGCATTTT. It translates as CASSPGQNQPQHF. The chain joins TRBV7-9 to TRBJ1-5, and TRBD1 matches 7 of the central bases. From V the trimming removes 5 bases and from J it removes 4 bases, while the gene matches leave 2 bases of the junction unaccounted for. Looking up the germline V gene (reference sequence) yields CDR1 SEHNR and CDR2 FQNEAQ. The CDR3, cysteine through phenylalanine, is 13 amino acids long. Solely the CDR3 DNA is kept, with 39 bases framed from the first base.